Listed below are T cell receptor beta chains from one sample, sequenced in a study of CD8 T cells in Susac syndrome. From the immunoSEQ multiplex PCR reads, TCRdb called clonotypes with MiXCR, one entry per CDR3 protein. The sample includes 120,000 or so distinct CDR3 sequences, 90% to 95% of them seen just once. Sequenced: CD4+ T cells from PBMCs. Source of these receptors: a human donor in good health. Each CDR3 is given with its conserved first and last residue. Each record gives: J gene, V gene, clone size, CDR3 length, D gene, CDR3 protein, CDR3 DNA. A D gene is named only where the DNA matches it firmly. Some rows have no size entry. The others give once, few or many, or a class for an expanded clone.

J: TRBJ1-3
V: TRBV12-3/TRBV12-4
size: NA
length: 15
D: NA
CDR3: CASSLGRGAGNTIYF
DNA: TGTGCCAGCAGTTTAGGCAGAGGGGCTGGAAACACCATATATTTT

J: TRBJ2-5
V: TRBV3-1
size: NA
length: 14
D: TRBD2
CDR3: CASSPTSGYETQYF
DNA: TGTGCCAGCAGCCCGACTAGCGGGTACGAGACCCAGTACTTC

J: TRBJ2-5
V: TRBV3-1
size: NA
length: 13
D: NA
CDR3: CASSHGLKETQYF
DNA: TGTGCCAGCAGCCACGGGCTTAAAGAGACCCAGTACTTC

J: TRBJ1-1
V: TRBV5-1
size: NA
length: 14
D: NA
CDR3: CASSVPRQNTEAFF
DNA: TGCGCCAGCAGCGTCCCTCGACAGAACACTGAAGCTTTCTTT

J: TRBJ2-7
V: TRBV28
size: NA
length: 11
D: NA
CDR3: CASSLRWEQYF
DNA: TGTGCCAGCAGTTTACGGTGGGAGCAGTACTTC

J: TRBJ2-7
V: TRBV28
size: NA
length: 15
D: NA
CDR3: CASSFGDGGRDEQYF
DNA: TGTGCCAGCAGTTTCGGTGATGGGGGAAGGGACGAGCAGTACTTC

J: TRBJ1-1
V: TRBV29-1
size: NA
length: 13
D: NA
CDR3: CSVALTMNTEAFF
DNA: TGCAGCGTTGCTTTGACAATGAACACTGAAGCTTTCTTT

J: TRBJ2-1
V: TRBV2
size: NA
length: 13
D: NA
CDR3: CASHSRSYNEQFF
DNA: TGTGCCAGCCACTCCCGATCCTACAATGAGCAGTTCTTC

J: TRBJ1-1
V: TRBV28
size: NA
length: 15
D: NA
CDR3: CASSWASLGNTEAFF
DNA: TGTGCCAGCAGTTGGGCCTCCTTGGGGAACACTGAAGCTTTCTTT

J: TRBJ2-1
V: TRBV5-1
size: once
length: 15
D: TRBD2
CDR3: CASSLQSGSYNEQFF
DNA: TGCGCCAGCAGCTTGCAGAGCGGGAGCTACAATGAGCAGTTCTTC

J: TRBJ2-5
V: TRBV7-9
size: NA
length: 16
D: NA
CDR3: CASSPTRGQGRETQYF
DNA: TGTGCCAGCAGCCCGACTCGGGGCCAGGGAAGAGAGACCCAGTACTTC